One sample yielded the 5 T cell receptor beta chains listed below, sequenced in a study of cytomegalovirus exposure and HLA in healthy donors. Method: immunoSEQ multiplex PCR; TCRdb's copy keeps in-frame clones and lacks some. Among roughly 76,000 clones listed, 94% were seen once. The specimen was PBMCs. The receptors derive from a man aged 18 to 29 in good health and CMV-seropositive.

This rearrangement joins TRBV5-1 to TRBJ2-5, with 9 bases matching TRBD2. Germline V gene data show CDR1 as SGHRS and CDR2 as YFSETQ. V gave up 6 bases and J gave up 3 bases; unmatched junction bases: 3. This CDR3 is 13 amino acids long. As DNA, the CDR3 is TGCGCCAGCACTAGCGGGGCAAAAGAGACCCAGTACTTC. This translates into CASTSGAKETQYF.

CDR3 in DNA: TGTGCCAGCAGTGAACTAGGGGACTACTACGAGCAGTACTTC. Its translation: CASSELGDYYEQYF. The rearrangement links TRBV6-5 to TRBJ2-7; 7 bases fit TRBD2. The CDR3 length is 14 residues. V lost 5 bases, J lost 3 bases, and 7 bases stayed unmatched. Germline assignment: CDR1 MNHEY and CDR2 SVGAGI.

The chain recombines TRBV25-1 with TRBJ2-7; 10 positions agree with TRBD1. The ends lost 4 bases at V and 4 bases at J; junction bases unmatched: 10. Germline assignment: CDR1 MGHDK and CDR2 SYGVNS. The CDR3 spans 16 residues. CDR3 nucleotides: TGTGCCAGCAGTGGCCTAATACCGGGACAGGGGTACGAGCAGTACTTC. Protein: CASSGLIPGQGYEQYF.

V gene TRBV27 combines with J gene TRBJ2-7; 12 bases line up with TRBD1. Germline trimming cut 3 bases from V and 5 bases from J; bases unmatched to any gene: 11. Germline CDR1 and CDR2: MNHEY and SMNVEV (reference sequence). CDR3 length: 17 residues. Written as DNA, the CDR3 is TGTGCCAGCAGTTTCAAACGGGGACAGGGGGCCCTCGACGAGCAGTACTTC. Translation gives CASSFKRGQGALDEQYF.

This clone was observed once. The chain is built from TRBV5-5 and TRBJ2-5; TRBD2 matches at 8 bases. The germline V gene has CDR1 SGHKS and CDR2 YYEKEE (reference sequence). The ends lost 3 bases at V and 5 bases at J; junction bases unmatched: 6. The CDR3 length is 14 residues. CDR3 bases: TGTGCCAGCAGCTCATTAGCGGGATGGGAGACCCAGTACTTC. As protein: CASSSLAGWETQYF. Filled out from reference TRBV5-5 and TRBJ2-5, the complete variable domain reads DAGVTQSPTHLIKTRGQQVTLRCSPISGHKSVSWYQQVLGQGPQFIFQYYEKEERGRGNFPDRFSARQFPNYSSELNVNALLLGDSALYLCASSSLAGWETQYFGPGTRLLVL.